This T cell receptor (beta chain) emerged from a study of T cell clonality in common variable immunodeficiency. From germline, CDR1 is LNHDA and CDR2 SQIVND (reference sequence). This CDR3 has 16 amino acids. The V end lost 5 bases, the J end lost 0 bases, and 14 bases lay between the germline ends. Each donor provided about 5 to 8 ml of heparinized whole blood. Whole-study findings and limits: CVID patient heterogeneity limited repertoire-clinical complication correlations.

The data were produced by immunoSEQ multiplex PCR, yet TCRdb's version contains in-frame clones alone and is incomplete. Altogether around 57,000 clones were found in the sample, and no singletons occur. This clone was recorded many times. Its cognate antigen is unknown. Read sequence stops 3 residues before the CDR3 end, and the germline J gene provides the missing end. This sequence was found in a person between 18 and 69 years old in good health. Sample: peripheral blood mononuclear cells. The chain carries TRBV19 and TRBJ2-1; a weak D match, TRBD2 (6 bases). CDR3 in amino acids: CASSRAGTYSYNEQFF. CDR3 bases read: TGTGCCAGTAGTCGAGCCGGGACTTACTCCTACAATGAG.